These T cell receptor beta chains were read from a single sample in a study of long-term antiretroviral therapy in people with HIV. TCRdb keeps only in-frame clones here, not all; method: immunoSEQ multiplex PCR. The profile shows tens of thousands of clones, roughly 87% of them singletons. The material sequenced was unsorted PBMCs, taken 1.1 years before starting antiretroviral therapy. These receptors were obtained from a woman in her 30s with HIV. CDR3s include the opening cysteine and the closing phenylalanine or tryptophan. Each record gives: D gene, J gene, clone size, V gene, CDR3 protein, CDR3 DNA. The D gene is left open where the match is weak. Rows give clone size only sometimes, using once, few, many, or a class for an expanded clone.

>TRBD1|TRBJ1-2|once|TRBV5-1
CASSRTGVTNYGYTF
TGCGCCAGCAGCCGGACAGGGGTTACTAACTATGGCTACACCTTC
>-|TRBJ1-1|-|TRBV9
CASSKEGGTEAFF
TGTGCCAGCAGCAAAGAGGGGGGAACTGAAGCTTTCTTT
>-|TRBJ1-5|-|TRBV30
CAWRSRYSNQPQHF
TGTGCCTGGAGGAGTCGTTATAGCAATCAGCCCCAGCATTTT
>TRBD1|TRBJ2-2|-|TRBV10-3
CAIKPGQGDTGELFF
TGTGCCATCAAACCGGGACAGGGGGACACCGGGGAGCTGTTTTTT
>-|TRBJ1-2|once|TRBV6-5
CASRQYRDYGYTF
TGTGCCAGCAGACAATATCGGGACTATGGCTACACCTTC
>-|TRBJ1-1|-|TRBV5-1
CASSLVGARDTEAFF
TGCGCCAGCAGCTTGGTGGGCGCGAGGGACACTGAAGCTTTCTTT
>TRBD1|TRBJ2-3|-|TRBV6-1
CASSGRQGTQYF
TGTGCCAGCAGTGGAAGACAGGGTACGCAGTATTTT
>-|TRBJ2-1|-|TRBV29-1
CSVGGYEQFF
TGCAGCGTTGGTGGGTATGAGCAGTTCTTC
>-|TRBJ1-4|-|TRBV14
CASSQAPGAANEKLFF
TGTGCCAGCAGCCAAGCCCCGGGGGCGGCTAATGAAAAACTGTTTTTT
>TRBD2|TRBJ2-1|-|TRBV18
CASSPPGLAGHEQFF
TGTGCCAGCTCACCCCCTGGACTAGCTGGGCATGAGCAGTTCTTC
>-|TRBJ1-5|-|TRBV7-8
CASSLVLEGQPQHF
TGTGCCAGCAGCTTAGTTTTAGAGGGTCAGCCCCAGCATTTT
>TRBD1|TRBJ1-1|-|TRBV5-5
CASSSGQGAGMNTEAFF
TGTGCCAGCAGCTCAGGACAGGGGGCAGGCATGAACACTGAAGCTTTCTTT
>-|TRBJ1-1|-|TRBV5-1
CASSLGLDGSEAFF
TGCGCCAGCAGCTTGGGTCTTGACGGAAGTGAAGCTTTCTTT
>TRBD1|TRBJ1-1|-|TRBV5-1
CASRPPDRVRAEAFF
TGCGCCAGCCGACCACCAGACAGGGTTCGGGCTGAAGCTTTCTTT
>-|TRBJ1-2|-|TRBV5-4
CASSLRNNYGYTF
TGTGCCAGCAGCTTAAGGAATAACTATGGCTACACCTTC
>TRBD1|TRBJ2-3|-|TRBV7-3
CASSLSGQGTDTQYF
TGTGCCAGCAGCTTATCCGGACAGGGTACAGATACGCAGTATTTT
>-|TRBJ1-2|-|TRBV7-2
CASSFTGVNYGYTF
TGTGCCAGCAGCTTTACGGGGGTTAACTATGGCTACACCTTC
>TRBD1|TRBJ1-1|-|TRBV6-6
CASKGQPNTEAFF
TGTGCCAGCAAGGGACAGCCGAACACTGAAGCTTTCTTT
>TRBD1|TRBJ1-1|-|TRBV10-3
CAIDGTGGMNTEAFF
TGTGCCATCGATGGGACAGGGGGCATGAACACTGAAGCTTTCTTT
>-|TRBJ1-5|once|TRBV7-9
CASSSGRLQTENQPQHF
TGTGCCAGCAGCTCAGGACGGCTGCAGACCGAAAATCAGCCCCAGCATTTT
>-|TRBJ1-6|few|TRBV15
CATSVVGGNSPLHF
TGTGCCACCAGCGTGGTCGGCGGGAATTCACCCCTCCACTTT
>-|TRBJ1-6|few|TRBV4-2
CASSQIGDYSPLHF
TGTGCCAGCAGCCAAATTGGGGATTATTCACCCCTCCACTTT
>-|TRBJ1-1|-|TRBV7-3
CASSVRGGNTEAFF
TGTGCCAGCAGCGTCCGGGGAGGGAACACTGAAGCTTTCTTT
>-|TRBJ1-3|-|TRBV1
CTSSQECGTAGNTIYF
TGCACCAGCAGCCAAGAATGCGGGACGGCTGGAAACACCATATATTTT